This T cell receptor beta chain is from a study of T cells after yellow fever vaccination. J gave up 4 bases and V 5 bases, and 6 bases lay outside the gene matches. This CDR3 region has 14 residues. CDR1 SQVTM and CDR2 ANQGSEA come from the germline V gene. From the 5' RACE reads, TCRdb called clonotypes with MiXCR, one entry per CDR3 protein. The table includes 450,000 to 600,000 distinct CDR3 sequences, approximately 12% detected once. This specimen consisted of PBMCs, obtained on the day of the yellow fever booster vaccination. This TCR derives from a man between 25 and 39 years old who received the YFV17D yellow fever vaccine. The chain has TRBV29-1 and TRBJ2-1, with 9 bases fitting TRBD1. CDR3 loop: CSVRSGQGYNEQFF. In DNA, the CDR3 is TGCAGCGTTAGATCCGGACAGGGGTACAATGAGCAGTTCTTC.